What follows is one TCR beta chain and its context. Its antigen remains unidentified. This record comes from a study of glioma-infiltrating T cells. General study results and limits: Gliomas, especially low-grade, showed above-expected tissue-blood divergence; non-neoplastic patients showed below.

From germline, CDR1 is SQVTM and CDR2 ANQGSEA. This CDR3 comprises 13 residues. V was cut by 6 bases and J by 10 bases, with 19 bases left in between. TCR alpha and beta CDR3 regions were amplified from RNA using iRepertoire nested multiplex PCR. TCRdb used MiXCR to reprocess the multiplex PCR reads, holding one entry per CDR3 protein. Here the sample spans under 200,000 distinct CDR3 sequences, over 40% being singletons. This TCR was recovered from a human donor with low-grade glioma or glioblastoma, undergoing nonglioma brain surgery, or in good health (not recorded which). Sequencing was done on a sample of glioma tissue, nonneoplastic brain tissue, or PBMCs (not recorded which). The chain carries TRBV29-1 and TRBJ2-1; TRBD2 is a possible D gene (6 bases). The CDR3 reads CSVHSGEGKEQFF. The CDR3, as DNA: TGCAGCGTGCACTCGGGGGAAGGAAAGGAGCAGTTCTTC.